Below are 8 T cell receptor beta chains sequenced from a single sample in a study of shared clonotypes between healthy human individuals. Clones were read by immunoSEQ multiplex PCR, and TCRdb kept only the in-frame ones, dropping some. The sample consists of about 1.5 million clones, roughly 95% of them appearing once. Sample: naive CD4+ T cells sorted from blood. Noted subset: CD45RA+ positively selected. The origin of the receptors is a man aged 25 to 40 in good health.

The chain links TRBV18 to TRBJ2-7; D might be TRBD2 (6 bases). With 6 bases removed from V and 5 bases from J, the gap between germline ends came to 17 bases. In germline, CDR1 is KGHSH, CDR2 LQKENI. The length of the CDR3 is 14 residues. CDR3 amino acids: CASSLAGGDDEQYF. The CDR3 DNA follows: TGTGCCAGCTCTCTGGCCGGCGGGGACGACGAGCAGTACTTC. The variable domain in full, with the rest retrieved from reference TRBV18 and TRBJ2-7, is NAGVMQNPRHLVRRRGQEARLRCSPMKGHSHVYWYRQLPEEGLKFMVYLQKENIIDESGMPKERFSAEFPKEGPSILRIQQVVRGDSAAYFCASSLAGGDDEQYFGPGTRLTVT.

CDR3 DNA: TGTGCCAGCAACCAGGGGGTGGGTCAGCCCCAGCATTTT. This translates into CASNQGVGQPQHF. The chain joins TRBV6-6 to TRBJ1-5; 7 bases agree with TRBD1. V lost 7 bases, J lost 6 bases, and 6 bases stayed unmatched. The CDR3 consists of 13 residues. CDR1 and CDR2 from the germline V gene are MNHNY and SVGAGI (reference sequence).

The V gene is TRBV6-6, the J gene TRBJ2-7, with a possible D match to TRBD1 (5 bases). This CDR3 has 13 residues. From germline, CDR1 is MNHNY and CDR2 SVGAGI (reference sequence). Deletions cut 6 bases from V and 4 bases from J, with 13 bases between. The CDR3 reads CASRPTELYEQYF. The CDR3 nucleotides are TGTGCCAGCAGACCGACAGAGCTATACGAGCAGTACTTC.

The J gene is TRBJ2-2, the V gene TRBV4-3; perhaps TRBD2 as D (6 bases). Trimming left V 3 bases short and J 6 bases short, with 11 bases between. The CDR3 contains 14 residues. Germline values: CDR1 LGHNA, CDR2 YSLEER. CDR3 DNA: TGCGCCAGCAGCCAGGAGGGACTTTCCGGGGAGCTGTTTTTT. This sequence encodes CASSQEGLSGELFF.

A note on this clone: The junction shows a germline mismatch at one end, possibly a read error. V gene TRBV7-7 combines with J gene TRBJ2-7, with D unresolved. CDR1 SSHAT and CDR2 FNYEAQ come from the germline V gene (reference sequence). The CDR3 totals 16 residues. Here the CDR3 reads CASSPDPGRPAYEQYF. DNA of the CDR3: TGTGCTAGCAGCCCCGACCCCGGCAGGCCGGCCTACGAGCAGTACTTC. Filled out from reference TRBV7-7 and TRBJ2-7, the complete variable domain reads GAGVSQSPRYKVTKRGQDVTLRCDPISSHATLYWYQQALGQGPEFLTYFNYEAQPDKSGLPSDRFSAERPEGSISTLTIQRTEQRDSAMYRCASSPDPGRPAYEQYFGPGTRLTVT.

CDR3 region: CASSSLDRVYGNTIYF. The CDR3 DNA reads TGTGCCAGCAGTTCGTTGGACAGGGTGTATGGAAACACCATATATTTT. The chain links TRBV28 to TRBJ1-3; 8 bases are shared with TRBD1. V was pared by 4 bases and J by 3 bases, with 8 bases of the junction left unmatched. This CDR3 is built from 16 residues. Germline V gene data show CDR1 as MDHEN and CDR2 as SYDVKM.

This rearrangement joins TRBV20-1 to TRBJ2-7, with 8 positions matching TRBD2. The length of the CDR3 is 11 residues. Germline trimming cut 6 bases from V and 6 bases from J; bases unmatched to any gene: 4. Germline CDR1 DFQATT, CDR2 SNEGSKA (reference sequence). CDR3 coding DNA: TGCAGTGCGGTAGCGGGACCCGAGCAGTACTTC. Translated: CSAVAGPEQYF.

The chain joins TRBV4-3 to TRBJ1-1; D ambiguous. Per germline, CDR1 LGHNA and CDR2 YSLEER. The CDR3 has 14 amino acids. The V end lost 0 bases, the J end lost 1 base, and 6 bases lay between the germline ends. This chain's CDR3 is CASSQDRGNTEAFF. The CDR3 nucleotides are TGCGCCAGCAGCCAAGATCGAGGGAACACTGAAGCTTTCTTT.